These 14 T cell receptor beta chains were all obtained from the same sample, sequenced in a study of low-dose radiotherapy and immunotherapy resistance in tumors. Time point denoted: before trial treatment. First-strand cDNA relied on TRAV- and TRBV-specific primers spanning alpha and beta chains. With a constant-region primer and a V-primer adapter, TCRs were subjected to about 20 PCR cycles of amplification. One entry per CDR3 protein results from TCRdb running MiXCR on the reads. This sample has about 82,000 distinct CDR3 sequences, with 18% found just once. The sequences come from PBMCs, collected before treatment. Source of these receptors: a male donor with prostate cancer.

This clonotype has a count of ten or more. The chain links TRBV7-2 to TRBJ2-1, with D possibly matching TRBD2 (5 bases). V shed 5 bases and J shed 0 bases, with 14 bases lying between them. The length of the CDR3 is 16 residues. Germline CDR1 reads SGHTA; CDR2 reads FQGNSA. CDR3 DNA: TGTGCCAGCAGCCCCAGCGGCTCTAGCTCCTACAATGAGCAGTTCTTC. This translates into CASSPSGSSSYNEQFF.

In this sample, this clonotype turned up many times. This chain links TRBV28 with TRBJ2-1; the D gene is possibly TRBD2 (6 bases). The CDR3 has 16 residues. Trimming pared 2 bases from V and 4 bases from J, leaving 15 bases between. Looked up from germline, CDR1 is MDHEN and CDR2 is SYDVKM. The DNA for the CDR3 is TGTGCCAGCAGTTTACAGCGGCGGGGATTTTACAATGAGCAGTTCTTC. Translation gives CASSLQRRGFYNEQFF.

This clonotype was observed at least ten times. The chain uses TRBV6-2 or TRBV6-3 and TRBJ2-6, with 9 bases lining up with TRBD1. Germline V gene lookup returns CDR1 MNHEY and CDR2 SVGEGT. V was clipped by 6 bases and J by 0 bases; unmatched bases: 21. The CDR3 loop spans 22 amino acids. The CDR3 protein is CASSHPPARPGQGLSGANVLTF. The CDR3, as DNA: TGTGCCAGCAGCCACCCCCCGGCTCGGCCGGGACAGGGCCTCTCTGGGGCCAACGTCCTGACTTTC.

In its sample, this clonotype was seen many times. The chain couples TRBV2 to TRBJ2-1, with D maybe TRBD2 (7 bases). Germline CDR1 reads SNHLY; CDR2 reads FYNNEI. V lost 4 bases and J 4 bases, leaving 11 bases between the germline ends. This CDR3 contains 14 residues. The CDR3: CASSVGGPYNEQFF. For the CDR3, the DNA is TGTGCCAGCAGTGTCGGGGGGCCGTACAATGAGCAGTTCTTC.

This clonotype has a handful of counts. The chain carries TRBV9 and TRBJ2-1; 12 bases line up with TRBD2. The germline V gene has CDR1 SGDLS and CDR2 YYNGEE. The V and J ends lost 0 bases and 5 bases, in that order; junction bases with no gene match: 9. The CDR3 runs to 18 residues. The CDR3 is CASSVAALAGGHDNEQFF. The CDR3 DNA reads TGTGCCAGCAGCGTAGCTGCCCTAGCGGGAGGGCACGACAATGAGCAGTTCTTC.

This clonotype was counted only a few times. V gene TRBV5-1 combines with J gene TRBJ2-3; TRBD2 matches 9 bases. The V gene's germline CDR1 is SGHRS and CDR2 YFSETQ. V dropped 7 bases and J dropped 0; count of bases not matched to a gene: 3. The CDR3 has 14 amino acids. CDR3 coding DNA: TGCGCCAGCGCGGGGGGGAGAAGCACAGATACGCAGTATTTT. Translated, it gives CASAGGRSTDTQYF.

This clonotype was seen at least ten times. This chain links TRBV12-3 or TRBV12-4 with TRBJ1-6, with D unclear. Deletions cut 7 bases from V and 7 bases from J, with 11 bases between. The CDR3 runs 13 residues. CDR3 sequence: CASIATYNSPLHF. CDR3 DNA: TGTGCCAGCATCGCAACTTACAATTCACCCCTCCACTTT.

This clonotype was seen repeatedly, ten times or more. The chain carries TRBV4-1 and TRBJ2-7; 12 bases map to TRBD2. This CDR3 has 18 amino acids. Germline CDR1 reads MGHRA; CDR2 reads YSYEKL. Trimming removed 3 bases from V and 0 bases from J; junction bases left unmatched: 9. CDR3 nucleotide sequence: TGCGCCAGCAGCCAGTTACTAGCGGGAGGCCCCAGCTCCTACGAGCAGTACTTC. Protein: CASSQLLAGGPSSYEQYF.

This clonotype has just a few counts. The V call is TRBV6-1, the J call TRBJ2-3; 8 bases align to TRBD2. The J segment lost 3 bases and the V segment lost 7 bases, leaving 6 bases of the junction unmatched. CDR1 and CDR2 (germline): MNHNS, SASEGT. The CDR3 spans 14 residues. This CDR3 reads CASTGGRPTDTQYF. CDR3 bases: TGTGCCAGCACTGGCGGGAGGCCGACAGATACGCAGTATTTT.

CDR3 DNA: TGTGCCAGCACCTCGGGACAACCTTACGAGCAGTACTTC. Residues: CASTSGQPYEQYF. The chain employs TRBV5-4 and TRBJ2-7, with a possible D match to TRBD1 (6 bases). The CDR3 loop spans 13 amino acids. Germline V gives CDR1 SGHNT, CDR2 YYREEE (reference sequence). V was pared by 6 bases and J by 4 bases, with 14 bases between.

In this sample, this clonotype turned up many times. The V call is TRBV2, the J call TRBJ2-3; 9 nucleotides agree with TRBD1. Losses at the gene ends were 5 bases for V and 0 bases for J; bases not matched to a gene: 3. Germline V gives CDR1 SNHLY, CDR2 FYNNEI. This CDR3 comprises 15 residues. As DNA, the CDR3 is TGTGCCAGCAGTACAGGGGGCCGGAGCACAGATACGCAGTATTTT. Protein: CASSTGGRSTDTQYF.

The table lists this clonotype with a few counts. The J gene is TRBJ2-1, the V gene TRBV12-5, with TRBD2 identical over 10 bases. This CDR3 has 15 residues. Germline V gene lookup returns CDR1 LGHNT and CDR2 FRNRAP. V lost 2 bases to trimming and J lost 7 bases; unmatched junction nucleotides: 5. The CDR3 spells CASGLSSGSMNEQFF. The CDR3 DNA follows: TGTGCTAGTGGTTTGTCTAGCGGGAGTATGAATGAGCAGTTCTTC.

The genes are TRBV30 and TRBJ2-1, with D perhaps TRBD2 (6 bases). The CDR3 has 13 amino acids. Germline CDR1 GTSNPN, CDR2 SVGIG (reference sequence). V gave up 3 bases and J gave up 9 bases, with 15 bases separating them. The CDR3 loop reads CAWSHRSGGEQFF. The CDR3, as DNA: TGTGCCTGGAGCCACCGCTCCGGGGGTGAGCAGTTCTTC.

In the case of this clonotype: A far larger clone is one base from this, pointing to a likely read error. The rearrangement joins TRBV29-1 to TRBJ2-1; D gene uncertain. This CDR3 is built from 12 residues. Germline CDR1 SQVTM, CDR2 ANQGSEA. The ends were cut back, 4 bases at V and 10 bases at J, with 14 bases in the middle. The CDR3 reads CSVVKGRYEQFF. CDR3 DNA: TGCAGCGTTGTGAAGGGCCGCTACGAGCAGTTCTTC.